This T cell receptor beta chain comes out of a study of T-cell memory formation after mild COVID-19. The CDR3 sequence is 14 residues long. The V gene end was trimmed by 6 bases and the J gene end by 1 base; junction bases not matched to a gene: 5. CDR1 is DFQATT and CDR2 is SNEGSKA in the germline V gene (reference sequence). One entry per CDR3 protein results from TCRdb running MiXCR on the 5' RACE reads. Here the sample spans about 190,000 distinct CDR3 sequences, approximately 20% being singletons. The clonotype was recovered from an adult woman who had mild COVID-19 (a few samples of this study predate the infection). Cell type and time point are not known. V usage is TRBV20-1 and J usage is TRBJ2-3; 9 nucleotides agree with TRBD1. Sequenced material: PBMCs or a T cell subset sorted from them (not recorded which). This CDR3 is CSAKQGAGTDTQYF. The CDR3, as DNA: TGCAGTGCGAAACAGGGGGCCGGCACAGATACGCAGTATTTT.